A single sample is the source of the 12 T cell receptor beta chains below, sequenced in a study of blood T cell repertoires in COVID-19. The table came from immunoSEQ multiplex PCR; TCRdb's copy has only in-frame clones and leaves some out. The table includes a few hundred thousand clones, 88% detected once. Sequencing used PBMCs or T cells enriched from blood (not recorded which). These receptors were obtained from a woman aged 45 to 65 who had recovered from COVID-19.

CDR3 coding DNA: TGTGCCAGCAGTTTTGGGCTAGCGGGAGGTACAGATACGCAGTATTTT. Its protein is CASSFGLAGGTDTQYF. This chain links TRBV28 with TRBJ2-3, with 11 bases matching TRBD2. J lost 3 bases, V lost 3 bases, and 5 bases had no gene match. There are 16 residues in the CDR3. Looked up from germline, CDR1 is MDHEN and CDR2 is SYDVKM.

The rearrangement links TRBV27 to TRBJ1-1; the D is unclear. There are 15 residues in the CDR3. V lost 2 bases to trimming and J lost 6 bases, with 16 bases between them. The germline CDR1 and CDR2 sequences are MNHEY and SMNVEV (reference sequence). The CDR3 DNA sequence: TGTGCCAGCAGTTTAAATGCGGGATTCAGCTCTGAAGCTTTCTTT. Encoded protein: CASSLNAGFSSEAFF.

This chain connects TRBV28 to TRBJ1-5; 8 positions agree with TRBD1. Trimming at V came to 5 bases and at J to 7 bases, leaving 10 bases not matched to a gene. CDR3 size: 15 residues. Germline lookup yields CDR1 MDHEN and CDR2 SYDVKM. The CDR3 DNA is TGTGCCAGCAGTCCGCAAGGACAGGGTGGGCAGCCCCAGCATTTT. Translating it yields CASSPQGQGGQPQHF.

The chain is built from TRBV27 and TRBJ2-7; D is ambiguous. The CDR3 loop spans 17 amino acids. Germline CDR1 and CDR2: MNHEY and SMNVEV (reference sequence). The ends were cut back, 1 base at V and 3 bases at J, with 19 bases in the middle. CDR3 residues: CASSLYPSELPIYEQYF. The DNA of the CDR3 is TGTGCCAGCAGTTTATATCCGAGCGAACTACCAATCTACGAGCAGTACTTC.

The chain recombines TRBV7-2 with TRBJ2-7; D may be TRBD2 (5 bases). V was cut by 0 bases and J by 6 bases, with 9 bases left in between. The CDR3 has 13 amino acids. Germline values: CDR1 SGHTA, CDR2 FQGNSA. The CDR3 sequence: CASSLAGAPEQYF. DNA for the CDR3: TGTGCCAGCAGCTTAGCGGGAGCCCCCGAGCAGTACTTC.

This chain connects TRBV7-2 to TRBJ1-1; 8 bases line up with TRBD1. Losses at the gene ends were 6 bases for V and 11 bases for J; bases not matched to a gene: 14. Germline V CDR1 and CDR2: SGHTA, FQGNSA. There are 14 residues in the CDR3. CDR3 coding DNA: TGTGCCAGCAGTTCCTCCGGGACAGGCTGGGTGGCTTTCTTT. It yields the protein CASSSSGTGWVAFF.

This chain uses TRBV7-9 with TRBJ2-4; tentatively, D is TRBD1 (6 bases). Looked up from germline, CDR1 is SEHNR and CDR2 is FQNEAQ (reference sequence). There are 16 residues in the CDR3. V shed 4 bases and J shed 0 bases, with 13 bases lying between them. The CDR3 here is CASSSHWTEAKNIQYF. The CDR3 DNA sequence: TGTGCCAGCAGCTCCCATTGGACAGAAGCCAAAAACATTCAGTACTTC. The full variable domain, in which reference TRBV7-9 and TRBJ2-4 provide the parts outside the CDR3, is DTGVSQNPRHKITKRGQNVTFRCDPISEHNRLYWYRQTLGQGPEFLTYFQNEAQLEKSRLLSDRFSAERPKGSFSTLEIQRTEQGDSAMYLCASSSHWTEAKNIQYFGAGTRLSVL.

The rearrangement joins TRBV7-9 to TRBJ2-7; TRBD1 aligns across 8 bases. The ends lost 8 bases at V and 3 bases at J; junction bases unmatched: 9. Germline CDR1 is SEHNR and CDR2 is FQNEAQ (reference sequence). The CDR3 contains 14 residues. The CDR3 region has the DNA TGTGCCAGCGGAGGGACAGGAGGTCACTACGAGCAGTACTTC. Its translation is CASGGTGGHYEQYF.

This chain connects TRBV6-1 to TRBJ2-7, with 11 bases identical to TRBD1. Germline CDR1 reads MNHNS; CDR2 reads SASEGT. Losses at the gene ends were 1 base for V and 3 bases for J; bases not matched to a gene: 2. CDR3 length equals 15 residues. In nucleotides, the CDR3 is TGTGCCAGCAGTGAAGGGACAGGGGGCCTCTACGAGCAGTACTTC. Amino acid sequence: CASSEGTGGLYEQYF.

The V and J genes are TRBV4-2 and TRBJ1-1; D is possibly TRBD1 (5 bases). Trimming took off 0 bases at V and 4 bases at J, with 12 bases between the two ends. Germline assignment: CDR1 LGHNA and CDR2 YNFKEQ. This CDR3 contains 15 residues. The CDR3 loop is CASSQDTRVGTEAFF. The CDR3 coding sequence is TGTGCCAGCAGCCAAGATACCAGGGTTGGCACTGAAGCTTTCTTT.

The chain has TRBV30 and TRBJ1-2; 9 bases fit TRBD1. The CDR3 is 13 residues long. Per germline, CDR1 GTSNPN and CDR2 SVGIG (reference sequence). The J segment lost 5 bases and the V segment lost 5 bases, leaving 6 bases of the junction unmatched. CDR3 DNA sequence: TGTGCCTGGGGGGGACAGGGACTATATGGCTACACCTTC. Translating gives CAWGGQGLYGYTF.

In DNA form, the CDR3 reads TGTGCCAGCTCGACAGGGCCTAACTACGAGCAGTACTTC. This sequence encodes CASSTGPNYEQYF. The V gene is TRBV10-3, the J gene TRBJ2-7; 7 nucleotides match TRBD1. V dropped 10 bases and J dropped 3; count of bases not matched to a gene: 9. Germline V CDR1 and CDR2: ENHRY, SYGVKD. The CDR3 sequence is 13 residues long.